The subject of this entry is one T cell receptor beta chain. Its cognate antigen has yet to be identified. No base quality information exists; no much larger clone differs at one position. In total, roughly 670 healthy bone marrow donors made up the cohort. Cohort members were all nominally healthy when sampled, although unrecorded immune exposures were likely present. The donor was CMV seropositive and was included in the group of 250 to 350 seropositive cohort members. Each donor provided a peripheral blood sample, and peripheral blood mononuclear cells were used for TCR beta sequencing. Genomic DNA extraction from the blood cell samples was performed with the Qiagen DNeasy Blood Extraction Kit. The library was built by means of the immunoSEQ multiplex PCR assay. A mixture of 60 forward primers for TCR Vbeta segments and 13 reverse primers for TCR Jbeta segments was used in the multiplex PCR. A multiplex PCR assay on genomic DNA amplified the CDR3 region of rearranged TCR beta genes. The Illumina HiSeq System was used to sequence the amplified TCR beta libraries as 87-base-pair reads. Per the original workflow: Across the 700 or so repertoires, a later analysis counted 80 million or so unique TCR beta chains, some 11 million of which were shared by at least two donors. To remove PCR and sequencing errors, raw reads were error-corrected and collapsed into unique sequences using a nearest-neighbor algorithm that merged closely related sequences. Alignment of CDR3 sequences to IMGT reference sequences was used to assign V, D and J gene segments. For a sequence to be retained, at least a six-nucleotide match to both a V gene segment and a J gene segment was required. A rearrangement was called productive if the CDR3 had no stop codons and remained in frame with V and J, and every other rearrangement was called non-productive. Following IMGT convention, CDR3 was defined as the stretch from the second conserved V-encoded cysteine up to the conserved J-encoded phenylalanine. Sequences without an unambiguous match to a single V gene segment were excluded from the earlier analysis of about 600 of the donors. An earlier analysis of 450 to 650 of the donors called V segments functional above 56.7% productive rearrangements and segregating when the between-donor standard deviation exceeded 5%. A statistical classification framework was built for diagnosing cytomegalovirus status from the catalog of TCR beta chain sequences. In a later analysis, V and J genes were assigned by comparing TCR nucleotide sequences against IMGT/GENE-DB human TR gene sequences. A later analysis assigned CDR3 sequences and most-parsimonious VDJ recombination scenarios with the TCRdist pipeline. In a later analysis, every TCR beta chain was defined by the combination of its CDR3 amino acid sequence and its V-gene family, and reads without a unique V-gene family were dropped. In a later analysis, 500 to 700 highly shared, low-generation-probability nucleotide sequences were removed to address suspected cross-contamination and a sequencing artifact. A later analysis calculated a clonal expansion index for each public chain from normalized within-repertoire ranks of inferred template counts. In a later analysis, generation probabilities were computed using a VDJ recombination model fitted to out-of-frame rearrangements, and the results were checked against IGoR. In a later analysis, hypergeometric tests were used to score TCR-TCR, TCR-HLA and TCR-CMV co-occurrence, with a repertoire-size bias correction applied to TCR pairs. A later analysis estimated false discovery rates by permuting HLA or CMV assignments 20 times. In a later analysis, co-occurring TCRs were grouped using DBSCAN, and TCRdist sequence similarity was added for clustering within HLA-allele-positive subsets. Repertoires with fewer than 30,000 or more than 120,000 public chains were left out of co-occurrence clustering, as were four to six repertoires with anomalous nucleotide sharing. TCRdb carries this immuneACCESS record with in-frame sequences only. Its versions omit some clonotypes, under half of them owing to an unresolved V gene in the studies checked, with the rest unexplained. D and trimming were read from the DNA, whereas the V and J calls and clone size are those reported in that table. The sample profile shows over 90,000 clones; 65% to 75% of them were found once. Under 3% of the sample rests with the top ten.

Looking up the germline V gene yields CDR1 MNHEY and CDR2 SVGAGI. From the cysteine through the phenylalanine, the CDR3 covers 16 amino acids. This entry keeps only the CDR3 DNA: 48 bases, framed from base 1. V sheds 2 bases and J sheds 0 bases, leaving 14 bases between their ends. This entry belongs to a study of cytomegalovirus exposure and HLA in healthy donors (dated by TCRdb to 2017 to 2019). A note on the overall study: In an earlier analysis of some 550 of the donors, 250 to 300 Gb of sequence data and 90 million to 120 million unique TCR beta sequences from about 179 million T cells were reported. Approximately 310 gigabases of sequencing data and around 87 million unique TCR sequences were included in an early release covering about 700 HLA-typed donors. The genetic ancestry cluster associated with self-reported Caucasian donors included 81% of the 398 genotyped donors. The study aimed to test whether cataloging public T cell receptors could reveal signatures of past pathogen exposure. The study used immunosequencing to profile the T cell repertoires of 600 to 850 subjects and linked those repertoires to cytomegalovirus serostatus. Besides the first cohort of some 670 subjects, a separate validation cohort made up of 120 different subjects was used. High-throughput TCR immunosequencing, statistical association of individual TCRs with disease status, and machine learning were combined to predict cytomegalovirus infection status. To study patterns of TCR occurrence, a later analysis re-analyzed previously published TCR beta repertoires from more than 550 donors and added high-resolution HLA genotyping. Rather than drawing on any new phenotypic data, the later analysis identified candidate immune exposures from TCR beta sequences and the way those sequences occurred across donors. An earlier analysis of 587 of the donors used high-throughput TCR beta sequencing to judge whether each TCR beta V gene segment behaved as functional or pseudogenic. Donor age, sex, ethnicity and CMV serostatus were compiled together with the repertoire data. Genome-wide SNP genotypes for about 55% of the roughly 670 donors were used in a later genetic analysis, which treated that subset as a discovery cohort. Every repertoire in the discovery cohort had been generated on one and the same sequencing platform. Class I and class II HLA loci were covered by the typing at four-digit resolution. Typing coverage varied by locus: roughly 629-640 donors for A, B, C, DRB1 and DQB1; roughly 500 for DQA1; approximately 570 for DPA1; around 450 for DPB1. Four to six DR-DQ haplotypes were handled as single units for association and clustering, since linkage in the cohort was strong. Across 300 to 400 genotyped donors of the cohort, an average of about 240,000 unique TCR beta nucleotide sequences per donor were sequenced, and approximately 19% of those sequences were non-productive.

What the research found in general, with its limitations: Because HLA typing was missing for some donors at each locus, association tests included only the typed subset. Some IMGT-functional V segments, including TRBV6-2 and TRBV6-3, could not be distinguished by the 87-base-pair reads and were therefore excluded. A later genetic analysis associated a missense DCLRE1C variant with V-gene and J-gene trimming of TCR beta chains, and an independent cohort replicated the association. Broadly in line with IMGT annotations, most TCR beta V segments showed up in productive rearrangements about 90% or about 30% of the time in an earlier analysis of approximately 600 of the donors. Strong co-occurrence of HLA alleles, especially DR and DQ, made assigning TCR associations to individual alleles difficult. A later analysis found that HLA-associated TCR beta chains were more clonally expanded and had lower generation probabilities than equally common non-associated chains. According to the authors, the approach could potentially be generalized to other disease states and immunological phenotypes. Cytomegalovirus status was reported to be diagnosed by the classifier with high specificity and sensitivity in both the original and validation cohorts. A further reported finding was that TCR beta sequences accurately predicted the HLA-A and HLA-B alleles for most subjects in the first cohort. Specific HLA alleles were associated with 15,000 to 20,000 TCR beta sequences at a false discovery rate of 0.05 in a later analysis. Presence/absence analyses assumed roughly uniform sequencing depth across donors, an assumption that may not hold. The sequencing pipeline was judged likely to have produced a cluster of highly shared sequence variants as a technical artifact. Linkage disequilibrium might explain the correlated functional status among segregating V segments, but an unknown experimental factor could not be ruled out. According to a later genetic analysis, donors in an Asian-associated ancestry cluster had fewer N-insertions in productive TCRs than the roughly 670-donor mean. Seventeen rarely observed V segments, including chromosome 9 orphons, were excluded from the earlier analysis of some 590 of the donors because counts were too low. Most TCR sequences were observed very rarely across donors, whereas some public TCRs were present in many individuals. The only immune exposure information available for the cohort was CMV serostatus. According to a later analysis, most CMV-associated TCR beta chains appeared to be HLA-restricted, and the HLA associations seemed to be driven largely by CMV exposure. In a later analysis, several top co-occurrence clusters were reported to appear linked to parvovirus B19, influenza, CMV and Epstein-Barr virus. A later analysis found that TCR association rates varied across HLA loci, with DRB1 alleles showing the most associated TCRs and HLA-C alleles the fewest. Only TCR beta chains were sequenced in this cohort, and the absence of alpha or paired-chain data limited detectable features. A total of 164 TCR beta chains were listed by the study as associated with cytomegalovirus. A few of the identified cytomegalovirus-associated TCR beta chains were confirmed in vitro to be specific for cytomegalovirus antigens.

Sequenced: PBMCs. This receptor was identified in a female donor in good health and CMV-seropositive. Recombination linked TRBV6-5 to TRBJ2-7, with TRBD1 perhaps the D gene, on 6 matching bases. In nucleotides, the sequence is TGTGCCAGCAGTTACCACCCGGGACATAGCTCCTACGAGCAGTACTTC. Protein translation: CASSYHPGHSSYEQYF.